This T cell receptor beta chain was documented in a study of blood T cell repertoires in COVID-19. Study background: Both acute and convalescent COVID-19 samples were obtained from the United States, Italy and Spain.

Cohort 3 recovered donors had two negative PCRs, clearance, or symptom resolution. In this sample, this clone turned up a few times. The CDR3 runs to 14 residues. Trimming cost V 3 bases and J 8 bases, with 14 bases left between them. Per the germline V gene, CDR1 is MGHRA and CDR2 is YSYEKL. Assay: immunoSEQ multiplex PCR; the TCRdb copy retains only in-frame clones and omits some. The top ten hold more than 9% of the sample, which has more than 300,000 clones, about nine tenths seen once. The rearrangement links TRBV4-1 to TRBJ2-1; maybe TRBD1 (5 bases). The source is a woman aged 18-29 years who had recovered from COVID-19. The sequencing input was PBMCs or T cells enriched from blood (not recorded which). The CDR3 nucleotides read TGCGCCAGCAGCCAGCACTACAGGCGCGATGAGCAGTTCTTC. Its protein product is CASSQHYRRDEQFF.